The 31 T cell receptor beta chains presented below share a single source sample, sequenced in a study of technical replicates of blood from several donors. TCRdb's copy holds only in-frame clones and misses some; the assay was immunoSEQ multiplex PCR. The top ten hold approximately 0.4% of the sample, which has approximately 70,000 clones, roughly 92% seen once. Sequenced: T cells isolated from PBMCs. Receptors were obtained from a human donor in good health.

The CDR3 bases are TGTGCCAGCAGTTACTCTACAGCACCGGATGAAAAACTGTTTTTT. Translation gives CASSYSTAPDEKLFF. V usage is TRBV6-5 and J usage is TRBJ1-4, with D unclear. Germline CDR1 reads MNHEY; CDR2 reads SVGAGI. The CDR3 has 15 amino acids. Trimming stripped 0 bases from V and 6 bases from J, with 11 bases between.

This clone has just one count. The chain has TRBV6-5 and TRBJ2-6; possibly TRBD1 for D (7 bases). Trimming took 11 bases from V and 0 from J, leaving 14 bases between them. The CDR3 sequence is 15 residues long. Germline V gene data show CDR1 as MNHEY and CDR2 as SVGAGI. The CDR3 DNA sequence: TGTGCCGCCCAGGGGGGCTACTCTGGGGCCAACGTCCTGACTTTC. Its translation: CAAQGGYSGANVLTF.

Notes on this clone: The sample contains more than one DNA sequence encoding this CDR3. The chain has TRBV7-9 and TRBJ1-1; 8 positions match TRBD1. The CDR3 length is 14 residues. V lost 3 bases to trimming and J lost 1 base; unmatched junction nucleotides: 1. The germline CDR1 and CDR2 sequences are SEHNR and FQNEAQ (reference sequence). This CDR3 reads CASSLGTGNTEAFF. As DNA, the CDR3 is TGTGCCAGCAGCTTGGGGACAGGGAACACTGAAGCTTTCTTT.

V gene TRBV29-1 combines with J gene TRBJ1-1, with D uncertain. CDR3 length: 13 residues. V shed 3 bases and J shed 3 bases, with 11 bases lying between them. Germline assignment: CDR1 SQVTM and CDR2 ANQGSEA. For the CDR3, the DNA is TGCAGCGTTGAGGCCGGGAGGGACACTGAAGCTTTCTTT. It yields the protein CSVEAGRDTEAFF.

This clone was detected only a few times. This chain joins TRBV6-5 and TRBJ2-7; D unclear. This CDR3 has 11 residues. Per germline, CDR1 MNHEY and CDR2 SVGAGI. Trimming stripped 0 bases from V and 7 bases from J, with 4 bases between. CDR3 in DNA: TGTGCCAGCAGTTACTCGAGTGAGCAGTACTTC. Its translation: CASSYSSEQYF.

The V and J genes are TRBV7-3 and TRBJ1-2; 10 bases match TRBD1. Germline CDR1 and CDR2: SGHTA and FQGTGA. The CDR3 length is 14 residues. The V segment lost 1 base and the J segment 6 bases; nucleotides outside the gene matches: 2. CDR3 sequence (DNA): TGTGCCAGCAGCTTAAGGGACAGGGGTGATGGCTACACCTTC. Protein product: CASSLRDRGDGYTF.

The chain combines TRBV30 with TRBJ2-2; no firm D call. Trimming pared 8 bases from V and 1 base from J, leaving 11 bases between. Germline V CDR1 and CDR2: GTSNPN, SVGIG (reference sequence). The CDR3 totals 13 residues. CDR3 loop: CARGELNTGELFF. In DNA form, the CDR3 reads TGTGCCCGAGGAGAGTTGAACACCGGGGAGCTGTTTTTT.

This chain uses TRBV13 with TRBJ2-1; D perhaps matches TRBD2 (6 bases). The CDR3 consists of 16 residues. The V gene's germline CDR1 is PRHDT and CDR2 FYEKMQ (reference sequence). The V end was cut by 5 bases, the J end by 2 bases, with 16 bases between. Here the CDR3 reads CASSRGTLGTYNEQFF. The CDR3 coding sequence is TGTGCCAGCAGCCGCGGGACCTTGGGCACCTACAATGAGCAGTTCTTC.

The gene calls are TRBV4-1 and TRBJ2-7, with 14 nucleotides matching TRBD2. V lost 4 bases, J lost 4 bases, and 3 bases stayed unmatched. This CDR3 has 15 amino acids. Germline CDR1 and CDR2: MGHRA and YSYEKL. In DNA form, the CDR3 reads TGCGCCAGCAGCCCTGGGACTAGCGGGAGTTACGAGCAGTACTTC. This sequence encodes CASSPGTSGSYEQYF.

Only one count was recorded for this clone. This chain connects TRBV6-5 to TRBJ1-3; D remains ambiguous. Germline V gives CDR1 MNHEY, CDR2 SVGAGI. The CDR3 runs to 15 residues. V shed 2 bases and J shed 0 bases, with 8 bases lying between them. The CDR3 sequence is CASSYDRSSGNTIYF. The CDR3 DNA reads as TGTGCCAGCAGTTACGACCGGAGCTCTGGAAACACCATATATTTT.

In its sample, this clone was seen a few times. The chain joins TRBV19 to TRBJ2-7; D is ambiguous. CDR3 length equals 13 residues. Trimming pared 4 bases from V and 3 bases from J, leaving 10 bases between. Per germline, CDR1 LNHDA and CDR2 SQIVND (reference sequence). The DNA for the CDR3 is TGTGCCAGTAGTAGAGAGCCGGGCTACGAGCAGTACTTC. Encoded protein: CASSREPGYEQYF.

This chain links TRBV6-5 with TRBJ1-1; D perhaps matches TRBD1 (6 bases). The CDR3 covers 15 residues. The germline V and J ends were trimmed by 7 bases and 5 bases, with 20 bases remaining between them. Per germline, CDR1 MNHEY and CDR2 SVGAGI. CDR3 in amino acids: CASTQTGRLDTEAFF. CDR3 bases: TGTGCCAGCACCCAGACAGGAAGGTTAGATACTGAAGCTTTCTTT.

The chain combines TRBV27 with TRBJ2-7; the D gene is possibly TRBD1 (5 bases). This CDR3 has 13 residues. The germline V gene encodes CDR1 MNHEY and CDR2 SMNVEV (reference sequence). Trimming removed 5 bases at V and 3 bases at J, with 11 bases between. The CDR3 DNA is TGTGCCAGCAGTCTTCGACAGAACTACGAGCAGTACTTC. This sequence encodes CASSLRQNYEQYF.

The rearrangement uses TRBV7-6 and TRBJ2-5; 8 positions agree with TRBD1. V was pared by 8 bases and J by 5 bases, with 13 bases of the junction left unmatched. CDR3 length: 15 amino acids. Germline V gene sequence: CDR1 SGHVS, CDR2 FNYEAQ. CDR3 amino acids: CASGLSRGRGETQYF. DNA of the CDR3: TGTGCCAGCGGATTAAGCAGGGGGCGTGGGGAGACCCAGTACTTC.

The chain employs TRBV25-1 and TRBJ2-2, with D perhaps TRBD2 (6 bases). The length of the CDR3 is 17 residues. With 1 base removed from V and 4 bases from J, the gap between germline ends came to 16 bases. Per the germline V gene, CDR1 is MGHDK and CDR2 is SYGVNS. The DNA of the CDR3 is TGTGCCAGCAGTGAATCGACGACTAGAGGAATCACCGGGGAGCTGTTTTTT. The encoded protein is CASSESTTRGITGELFF. The full variable domain, in which reference TRBV25-1 and TRBJ2-2 provide the parts outside the CDR3, is EADIYQTPRYLVIGTGKKITLECSQTMGHDKMYWYQQDPGMELHLIHYSYGVNSTEKGDLSSESTVSRIRTEHFPLTLESARPSHTSQYLCASSESTTRGITGELFFGEGSRLTVL.

The chain links TRBV19 to TRBJ2-7; D is perhaps TRBD1 (6 bases). CDR3 size: 17 residues. The V gene lost 0 bases and the J gene lost 7 bases, with 22 bases spanning the gap. Germline lookup yields CDR1 LNHDA and CDR2 SQIVND (reference sequence). Here the CDR3 DNA reads TGTGCCAGTAGTATAGATGAGTCGAGGGGGATTAACGGGGAGCAGTACTTC. It encodes CASSIDESRGINGEQYF.

Of note for this clone: The identical CDR3 is also encoded by other nucleotide sequences in the sample. V is TRBV28 and J is TRBJ1-1; tentatively, D is TRBD1 (5 bases). CDR1 and CDR2 from the germline V gene are MDHEN and SYDVKM. V lost 5 bases, J lost 5 bases, and 9 bases lay in between. The CDR3 sequence is 12 residues long. CDR3 in DNA: TGTGCCAGCAGTCCGGGGGGGACTGAAGCTTTCTTT. Amino acid sequence: CASSPGGTEAFF.

The J gene is TRBJ1-1, the V gene TRBV28, with D possibly TRBD1 on 5 matching bases. Between the trimmed V and J ends, which lost 3 bases and 1 base, there was a span of 21 bases. The CDR3 loop spans 18 amino acids. The germline V gene has CDR1 MDHEN and CDR2 SYDVKM. The CDR3 protein is CASSLRWTRFDGNTEAFF. The DNA of the CDR3 is TGTGCCAGCAGTTTGCGATGGACAAGGTTCGATGGGAACACTGAAGCTTTCTTT.

The V call is TRBV7-6, the J call TRBJ2-5, with 7 nucleotides matching TRBD1. CDR3 length equals 13 residues. CDR1 is SGHVS, CDR2 FNYEAQ, per germline. Trimming took 5 bases from V and 4 from J; bases not matched to a gene: 4. DNA for the CDR3: TGTGCCAGCAGCGTCGACAGGGTAGAGACCCAGTACTTC. Amino acid sequence: CASSVDRVETQYF.

This chain uses TRBV5-6 with TRBJ1-1; 8 bases fit TRBD1. With V trimmed by 1 base and J by 7 bases, 9 bases remained unmatched. CDR3 length: 15 amino acids. Germline CDR1 and CDR2: SGHDT and YYEEEE. The CDR3 region is CASSLSGGAFGEAFF. In DNA, the CDR3 is TGTGCCAGCAGCTTGTCAGGGGGCGCATTTGGTGAAGCTTTCTTT.

The chain combines TRBV2 with TRBJ1-1; 8 bases match TRBD1. The CDR3 sequence is 15 residues long. Germline CDR1 reads SNHLY; CDR2 reads FYNNEI. The ends lost 6 bases at V and 0 bases at J; junction bases unmatched: 6. CDR3 coding DNA: TGTGCCAGCAGCCGACAGGGGCCGATGAACACTGAAGCTTTCTTT. Its protein is CASSRQGPMNTEAFF.

The chain employs TRBV27 and TRBJ1-1; 7 nucleotides align to TRBD1. Germline loops: CDR1 MNHEY, CDR2 SMNVEV (reference sequence). This CDR3 region has 15 residues. V gave up 10 bases and J gave up 0 bases; unmatched junction bases: 11. CDR3 coding DNA: TGTGCCACAGCACGGGACAGCTCAATGAACACTGAAGCTTTCTTT. Residues: CATARDSSMNTEAFF.

Only a few counts were recorded for this clone. The V gene is TRBV7-3, the J gene TRBJ2-5, with D perhaps TRBD1 (5 bases). The V and J ends lost 0 bases and 4 bases respectively, with 9 bases between them. Germline values: CDR1 SGHTA, CDR2 FQGTGA. This CDR3 comprises 14 residues. The chain's CDR3 is CASSLTGAGETQYF. In DNA, the CDR3 is TGTGCCAGCAGCTTAACAGGGGCTGGAGAGACCCAGTACTTC.

The V call is TRBV29-1, the J call TRBJ1-2; TRBD1 might be the D (5 bases). V was pared by 2 bases and J by 6 bases, with 13 bases between. Germline V gives CDR1 SQVTM, CDR2 ANQGSEA. CDR3 size: 13 residues. The CDR3 DNA sequence: TGCAGCGTTGAAACCGGGGGGGGGAATGGCTACACCTTC. Translating it yields CSVETGGGNGYTF.

A few counts support this clone. The chain couples TRBV15 to TRBJ2-2; TRBD2 agrees at 11 bases. The CDR3 is 18 amino acids. With V trimmed by 3 bases and J by 7 bases, 13 bases remained unmatched. Looked up from germline, CDR1 is LNHNV and CDR2 is YYDKDF (reference sequence). CDR3 amino acids: CATSSSATSGSFGGELFF. As DNA, the CDR3 is TGTGCCACCAGCAGCTCCGCAACTAGCGGGAGTTTCGGCGGGGAGCTGTTTTTT.

The chain carries TRBV10-1 and TRBJ1-1; 7 bases agree with TRBD1. The trim removed 5 bases at V and 3 bases at J, leaving 3 bases unmatched. The CDR3 consists of 13 residues. CDR1 is WNHNN, CDR2 SYGVQD, per germline (reference sequence). CDR3 coding DNA: TGCGCCAGCAGTTCAGGACAGGACACTGAAGCTTTCTTT. This translates into CASSSGQDTEAFF.

The table lists this clone with a few counts. The V call is TRBV7-7, the J call TRBJ2-7, with 9 bases identical to TRBD1. The trim removed 3 bases at V and 2 bases at J, leaving 5 bases unmatched. From germline, CDR1 is SSHAT and CDR2 FNYEAQ (reference sequence). This CDR3 has 15 residues. As DNA, the CDR3 is TGTGCCAGCAGCTTGGGGACAGGGTCTGCCTACGAGCAGTACTTC. Translating gives CASSLGTGSAYEQYF. The full variable domain, with the rest looked up from reference TRBV7-7 and TRBJ2-7, is GAGVSQSPRYKVTKRGQDVTLRCDPISSHATLYWYQQALGQGPEFLTYFNYEAQPDKSGLPSDRFSAERPEGSISTLTIQRTEQRDSAMYRCASSLGTGSAYEQYFGPGTRLTVT.

The rearrangement uses TRBV28 and TRBJ1-2, with D unresolved. The V gene's germline CDR1 is MDHEN and CDR2 SYDVKM. The CDR3 has 15 amino acids. V was clipped by 4 bases and J by 3 bases, with 15 bases between them. CDR3 nucleotide sequence: TGTGCCAGCAGTTCCCCAGCGAATCTATACTATGGCTACACCTTC. It is translated as CASSSPANLYYGYTF.

The chain carries TRBV9 and TRBJ2-1; 8 nucleotides agree with TRBD2. J lost 2 bases, V lost 4 bases, and 5 bases had no gene match. This CDR3 spans 15 amino acids. Germline CDR1 SGDLS, CDR2 YYNGEE. The CDR3 nucleotides read TGTGCCAGCAGCCCCAGCGGGAGCCCCTACAATGAGCAGTTCTTC. Translating gives CASSPSGSPYNEQFF.

V gene TRBV10-3 combines with J gene TRBJ2-2, with D perhaps matching TRBD1 (6 bases). The CDR3 is 15 residues long. Germline CDR1 reads ENHRY; CDR2 reads SYGVKD. Trimming shortened V by 7 bases and J by 0 bases, and 12 bases separated the two germline ends. The CDR3 DNA reads as TGTGCCATCAAGGACGGACAGACGAACACCGGGGAGCTGTTTTTT. This codes for CAIKDGQTNTGELFF.

The V call is TRBV27, the J call TRBJ2-1; D not resolved. Trimming removed 5 bases from V and 3 bases from J, with 11 bases in between. The CDR3 loop spans 14 amino acids. Looked up from germline, CDR1 is MNHEY and CDR2 is SMNVEV (reference sequence). The CDR3 loop reads CASSLTGVYNEQFF. The CDR3, as DNA: TGTGCCAGCAGTCTGACTGGAGTCTACAATGAGCAGTTCTTC.